The sequence of this T cell receptor beta chain was determined in a study of metastatic and nonmetastatic thyroid tumors. At the level of the study: Repertoires of blood and of tissue (tumor or nodule) from malignant and benign thyroid patients were compared.

Source study methods: Across clinicopathological groups, CDR3 differences served as the basis for building a distant-metastasis classifier for papillary thyroid cancer. With MiXCR, TCRdb called clones anew from the PCR reads. The V and J calls come from TCRdb's annotation, not from the publication. The data show tens of thousands of clones, with around a sixth seen just once and 9.9% held by the top ten. This clone was seen many times. Its antigen remains unidentified. Germline CDR1 is WSHSY and CDR2 is SAAADI. This CDR3 comprises 16 residues. Losses at the gene ends were 3 bases for V and 8 bases for J; bases not matched to a gene: 10. Notes on the study in general: Reports indicated that malignant thyroid tumors showed significantly higher TCR beta diversity than benign nodules did, in blood and tumor.

Every patient was untreated before thyroid surgery. The sequence came from a female donor with papillary thyroid cancer or a benign thyroid nodule (not recorded which). Some clones in this sample may be carry-over from other donors' samples. The material sequenced was tumor tissue. J is TRBJ2-1 and V is TRBV10-2; 10 positions agree with TRBD2. CDR3 loop: CASSDGSGRPADEQFF. The CDR3, as DNA: TGCGCCAGCAGTGACGGTAGCGGGAGGCCCGCTGATGAGCAGTTCTTC.